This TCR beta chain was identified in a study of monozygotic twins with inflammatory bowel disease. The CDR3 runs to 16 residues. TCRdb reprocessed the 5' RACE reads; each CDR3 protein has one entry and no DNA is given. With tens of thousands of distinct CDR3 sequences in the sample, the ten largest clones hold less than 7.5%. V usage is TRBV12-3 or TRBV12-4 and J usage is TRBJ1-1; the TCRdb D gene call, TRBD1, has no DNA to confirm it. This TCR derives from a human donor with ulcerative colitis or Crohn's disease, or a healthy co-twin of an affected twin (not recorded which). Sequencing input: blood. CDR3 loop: CASRSTEGRWGWGAFF.